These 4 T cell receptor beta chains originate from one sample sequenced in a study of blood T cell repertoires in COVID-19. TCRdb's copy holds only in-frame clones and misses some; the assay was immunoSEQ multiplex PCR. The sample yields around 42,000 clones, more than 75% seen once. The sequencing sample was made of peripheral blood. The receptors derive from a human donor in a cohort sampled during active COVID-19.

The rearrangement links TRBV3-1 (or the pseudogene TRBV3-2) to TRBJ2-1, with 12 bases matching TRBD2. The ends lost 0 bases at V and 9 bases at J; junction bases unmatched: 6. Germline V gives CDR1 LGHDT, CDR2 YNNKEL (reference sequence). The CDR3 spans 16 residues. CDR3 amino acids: CASSQEQTSGSSEQFF. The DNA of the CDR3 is TGTGCCAGCAGCCAAGAACAGACTAGCGGGAGTAGTGAGCAGTTCTTC.

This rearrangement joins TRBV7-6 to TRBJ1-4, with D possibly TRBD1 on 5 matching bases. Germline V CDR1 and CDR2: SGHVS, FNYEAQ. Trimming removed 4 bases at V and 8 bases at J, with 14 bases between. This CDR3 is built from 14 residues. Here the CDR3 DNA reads TGTGCCAGCAGCTCGACGGCCTGGGGCGAAAAACTGTTTTTT. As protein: CASSSTAWGEKLFF.

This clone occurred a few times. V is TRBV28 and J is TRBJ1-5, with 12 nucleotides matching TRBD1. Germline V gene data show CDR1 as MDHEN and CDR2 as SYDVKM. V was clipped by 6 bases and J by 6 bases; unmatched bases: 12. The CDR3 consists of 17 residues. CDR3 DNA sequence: TGTGCCAGCAGCTCACCGGGACAGGGGGCAGAAGGTCAGCCCCAGCATTTT. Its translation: CASSSPGQGAEGQPQHF.

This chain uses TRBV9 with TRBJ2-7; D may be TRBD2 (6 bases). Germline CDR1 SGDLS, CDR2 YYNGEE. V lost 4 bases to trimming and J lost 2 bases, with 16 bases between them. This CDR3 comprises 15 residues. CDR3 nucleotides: TGTGCCAGCAGCACATTAGCGGATCTCACCTACGAGCAGTACTTC. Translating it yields CASSTLADLTYEQYF.